Presented here are 18 T cell receptor beta chains from one specimen sequenced in a study of blood T cell repertoires in COVID-19. Method: immunoSEQ multiplex PCR; TCRdb's copy keeps in-frame clones and lacks some. The repertoire consists of around 700,000 clones, with 85% to 90% occurring once and the leading ten covering under 0.3%. The sample consisted of peripheral blood. The receptor source for this set is a woman aged 18-29 years with acute or convalescent COVID-19.

The rearrangement uses TRBV6-5 and TRBJ2-7; perhaps TRBD1 as D (6 bases). The germline V gene encodes CDR1 MNHEY and CDR2 SVGAGI. V lost 2 bases to trimming and J lost 5 bases, with 16 bases between them. This CDR3 is 15 amino acids long. The CDR3 is CASSYVAGDRNEQYF. CDR3 DNA sequence: TGTGCCAGCAGTTACGTGGCAGGGGATAGGAACGAGCAGTACTTC.

The V gene is TRBV7-9, the J gene TRBJ1-5; TRBD1 matches 7 bases. The V and J ends lost 5 bases and 0 bases, in that order; junction bases with no gene match: 7. In germline, CDR1 is SEHNR, CDR2 FQNEAQ (reference sequence). The CDR3 sequence is 16 residues long. CDR3 in amino acids: CASSTGTDNSNQPQHF. In DNA, the CDR3 is TGTGCCAGCAGCACCGGGACAGATAATAGCAATCAGCCCCAGCATTTT.

The chain has TRBV30 and TRBJ2-7; 7 nucleotides agree with TRBD2. Germline V gene sequence: CDR1 GTSNPN, CDR2 SVGIG (reference sequence). The junction had 23 bases not matched to a gene; V was cut back by 3 bases and J by 0 bases. The CDR3 spans 20 residues. Here the CDR3 reads CAWSPPNPSQRGGISYEQYF. For the CDR3, the DNA is TGTGCCTGGAGCCCTCCCAACCCATCCCAGCGGGGCGGTATCTCCTACGAGCAGTACTTC.

V is TRBV9 and J is TRBJ1-2; tentatively, D is TRBD1 (6 bases). The CDR3 consists of 14 residues. CDR1 SGDLS and CDR2 YYNGEE come from the germline V gene. The germline V and J ends were trimmed by 2 bases and 6 bases, with 14 bases remaining between them. The CDR3 loop reads CASSVMDSSDGYTF. CDR3 DNA sequence: TGTGCCAGCAGCGTGATGGACAGCTCAGATGGCTACACCTTC.

The chain joins TRBV4-1 to TRBJ1-1; D might be TRBD1 (5 bases). Trimming left V 2 bases short and J 5 bases short, with 15 bases between. The CDR3 totals 15 residues. The V gene's germline CDR1 is MGHRA and CDR2 YSYEKL. CDR3 region: CASSQMFRGETEAFF. Here the CDR3 DNA reads TGCGCCAGCAGCCAAATGTTTCGGGGGGAAACTGAAGCTTTCTTT.

A single count supports this clone. The chain is built from TRBV6-5 and TRBJ2-7; the D gene is possibly TRBD1 (5 bases). Trimming removed 2 bases from V and 6 bases from J, with 8 bases in between. CDR1 is MNHEY, CDR2 SVGAGI, per germline. This CDR3 region has 12 residues. CDR3 sequence (DNA): TGTGCCAGCAGTTACGGGGCTACCGAGCAGTACTTC. Residues: CASSYGATEQYF.

The chain carries TRBV25-1 and TRBJ1-2; D is undetermined. V shed 3 bases and J shed 4 bases, with 12 bases lying between them. The CDR3 spans 14 residues. The germline CDR1 and CDR2 sequences are MGHDK and SYGVNS. The CDR3: CASSEGSTVYGYTF. Written as DNA, the CDR3 is TGTGCCAGCAGTGAGGGCAGTACAGTCTATGGCTACACCTTC.

The chain employs TRBV21-1 and TRBJ1-2; TRBD1 is the table's D call and was not checked against the DNA. TRBV21-1 is deemed a pseudogene. The CDR3 totals 15 residues. CDR3 DNA sequence: TGTGCCAGCAGCAAAGGGGACAGGGCTGTACTTGGCTACACCTTC. Its translation: CASSKGDRAVLGYTF.

The gene calls are TRBV24-1 and TRBJ2-3, with 11 nucleotides matching TRBD1. Trimming at V came to 10 bases and at J to 0 bases, leaving 20 bases not matched to a gene. CDR3 size: 20 residues. Germline values: CDR1 KGHDR, CDR2 SFDVKD. The CDR3: CATGTRDRGKDTTSTDTQYF. The DNA for the CDR3 is TGTGCCACAGGTACACGGGACAGGGGGAAGGATACCACTAGCACAGATACGCAGTATTTT.

The chain joins TRBV21-1 to TRBJ1-2; TRBD1, the D gene given by the table, was not confirmed from the DNA. TRBV21-1 is given as a pseudogene. CDR3 length equals 14 residues. The CDR3: CASSKTRQGGGYTF. DNA of the CDR3: TGTGCCAGCAGCAAAACGCGACAGGGGGGTGGCTACACCTTC.

The chain uses TRBV3-1 (or the pseudogene TRBV3-2) and TRBJ1-6; perhaps TRBD1 as D (6 bases). Per germline, CDR1 LGHDT and CDR2 YNNKEL (reference sequence). Trimming removed 3 bases at V and 9 bases at J, with 18 bases between. This CDR3 region has 16 residues. The CDR3: CASSQSQGISGSPLHF. CDR3 in DNA: TGTGCCAGCAGCCAGAGCCAGGGGATTTCGGGTTCACCCCTCCACTTT.

This clone was observed once. The chain has TRBV7-2 and TRBJ1-2, with D possibly being TRBD1 (6 bases). Trimming left V 5 bases short and J 7 bases short, with 14 bases between. Per germline, CDR1 SGHTA and CDR2 FQGNSA. This CDR3 is 13 amino acids long. The CDR3 nucleotides are TGTGCCAGCAGCGAAACAGGGTTACTTGGCTACACCTTC. It yields the protein CASSETGLLGYTF.

The gene calls are TRBV7-9 and TRBJ1-1; 7 bases line up with TRBD1. The CDR3 runs 14 residues. V lost 5 bases and J lost 5; bases outside the gene matches: 8. The V gene's germline CDR1 is SEHNR and CDR2 FQNEAQ (reference sequence). The CDR3 sequence is CASSTRGIRTEAFF. CDR3 coding DNA: TGTGCCAGCAGCACCAGGGGGATAAGGACTGAAGCTTTCTTT.

CDR3 coding DNA: TGCAGCGTTGAAGATCGGGCGGGGGGCCTGAACGAGCAGTACTTC. The encoded protein is CSVEDRAGGLNEQYF. The chain combines TRBV29-1 with TRBJ2-7; 8 bases match TRBD2. CDR1 and CDR2 from the germline V gene are SQVTM and ANQGSEA. The CDR3 spans 15 residues. With 0 bases clipped from V and 5 bases from J, the junction kept 9 bases outside the gene matches.

Written as DNA, the CDR3 is TGTGCCAGTAGTATGGCAGCGTCCTATGGCTACACCTTC. Its protein is CASSMAASYGYTF. This chain links TRBV19 with TRBJ1-2; D uncertain. Per germline, CDR1 LNHDA and CDR2 SQIVND (reference sequence). This CDR3 has 13 residues. The V end was cut by 3 bases, the J end by 4 bases, with 9 bases between.

CDR3 DNA: TGTGCCAGCAGCGTCAGGGTCGGGGAGCTGTTTTTT. Its translation: CASSVRVGELFF. The J gene is TRBJ2-2, the V gene TRBV9; weak D call: TRBD1 (5 bases). Per germline, CDR1 SGDLS and CDR2 YYNGEE. CDR3 size: 12 residues. V shed 2 bases and J shed 7 bases, with 6 bases lying between them.

This clone was detected only once. The chain joins TRBV19 to TRBJ2-2, with D possibly being TRBD2 (6 bases). Trimming removed 4 bases at V and 1 base at J, with 10 bases between. Germline CDR1 and CDR2: LNHDA and SQIVND (reference sequence). This CDR3 is 15 amino acids long. The CDR3 DNA is TGTGCCAGTAGTAAAGGGACTTTGAACACCGGGGAGCTGTTTTTT. Its translation: CASSKGTLNTGELFF.

This clone appeared once. The rearrangement uses TRBV10-3 and TRBJ1-2; D is unresolved. Trimming cost V 4 bases and J 1 base, with 7 bases left between them. The CDR3 is 13 amino acids. Germline lookup yields CDR1 ENHRY and CDR2 SYGVKD. The CDR3 protein is CAISAPSNYGYTF. CDR3 DNA sequence: TGTGCCATCAGTGCTCCCAGTAACTATGGCTACACCTTC.